The 22 T cell receptor beta chains in this list originate from one sample, sequenced in a study of T cell repertoires in cytomegalovirus infection. No antigen has been identified for these receptors. TCRdb used MiXCR to reprocess the reads, holding one entry per CDR3 protein. This table has about 470,000 distinct CDR3 sequences, roughly 43% appearing once. Specimen: cultured PBMCs, collected from culture after CMV antigen stimulation. The receptors were gathered from a human donor in good health (CMV status not recorded). Some clones in this sample may be carry-over from other donors' samples.

This clonotype was seen a handful of times. Here the CDR3 reads CAWSTQGATDTQYF. CDR3 nucleotide sequence: TGTGCCTGGAGTACACAGGGGGCAACAGATACGCAGTATTTT. The chain carries TRBV30 and TRBJ2-3, with 9 bases identical to TRBD1. Germline CDR1 is GTSNPN and CDR2 is SVGIG (reference sequence). The CDR3 is 14 amino acids. Trimming cost V 2 bases and J 3 bases; bases outside gene matches: 3.

The rearrangement links TRBV6-8 to TRBJ2-1, with D possibly being TRBD1 (5 bases). This CDR3 contains 13 residues. Between the trimmed V and J ends, which lost 5 bases and 9 bases, there was a span of 14 bases. The germline CDR1 and CDR2 sequences are MNHGY and SAAAGT. The CDR3 protein is CASSHYQGGEQFF. CDR3 DNA: TGTGCCAGCAGTCACTACCAGGGTGGTGAGCAGTTCTTC.

This sequence joins TRBV20-1 and TRBJ1-5, with no clear D. The CDR3 spans 13 residues. Looked up from germline, CDR1 is DFQATT and CDR2 is SNEGSKA (reference sequence). V was pared by 3 bases and J by 7 bases, with 13 bases between. This CDR3 is CSASKGREQPQHF. The CDR3 DNA follows: TGCAGTGCTAGTAAGGGCAGAGAGCAGCCCCAGCATTTT.

This clonotype was detected only once. The chain couples TRBV6-6 to TRBJ2-3, with D possibly being TRBD2 (5 bases). This CDR3 region has 13 residues. The V gene lost 7 bases and the J gene lost 5 bases, with 13 bases spanning the gap. The germline CDR1 and CDR2 sequences are MNHNY and SVGAGI (reference sequence). The CDR3 here is CASIRTEGDTQYF. CDR3 nucleotide sequence: TGTGCCAGCATACGGACTGAGGGAGATACGCAGTATTTT.

The V gene is TRBV27, the J gene TRBJ2-4; the D is unclear. The CDR3 covers 13 residues. V lost 11 bases and J 1 base, leaving 12 bases between the germline ends. Per germline, CDR1 MNHEY and CDR2 SMNVEV (reference sequence). The CDR3: CAVGTGAKNIQYF. The CDR3 DNA reads as TGTGCCGTCGGCACTGGTGCCAAAAACATTCAGTACTTC.

This rearrangement joins TRBV5-4 to TRBJ2-5; D not resolved. The V end was cut by 3 bases, the J end by 3 bases, with 9 bases between. CDR3 length: 13 amino acids. Germline V gives CDR1 SGHNT, CDR2 YYREEE (reference sequence). The CDR3 bases are TGTGCCAGCAGCTCCTGGGGTGAAGAGACCCAGTACTTC. It is translated as CASSSWGEETQYF. The variable domain in full, completed from reference TRBV5-4 and TRBJ2-5, reads ETGVTQSPTHLIKTRGQQVTLRCSSQSGHNTVSWYQQALGQGPQFIFQYYREEENGRGNFPPRFSGLQFPNYSSELNVNALELDDSALYLCASSSWGEETQYFGPGTRLLVL.

There are many counts of this clonotype. The chain couples TRBV7-6 to TRBJ2-1, with 7 bases lining up with TRBD2. V was clipped by 0 bases and J by 0 bases; unmatched bases: 5. CDR1 is SGHVS, CDR2 FNYEAQ, per germline. The CDR3 loop spans 17 amino acids. CDR3 sequence reads: CASSLAPGLSSYNEQFF. The DNA for the CDR3 is TGTGCCAGCAGCTTAGCGCCGGGACTAAGCTCCTACAATGAGCAGTTCTTC.

The chain employs TRBV7-7 and TRBJ2-7; tentatively, D is TRBD1 (6 bases). This CDR3 has 13 residues. The germline V gene has CDR1 SSHAT and CDR2 FNYEAQ (reference sequence). V gave up 5 bases and J gave up 6 bases, with 14 bases separating them. The CDR3 here is CASSPGAYFEQYF. The CDR3 nucleotides are TGTGCCAGCAGCCCAGGGGCTTATTTCGAGCAGTACTTC.

V usage is TRBV5-1 and J usage is TRBJ1-1; possibly TRBD1 for D (5 bases). Between the trimmed V and J ends, which lost 3 bases and 5 bases, there was a span of 17 bases. There are 15 residues in the CDR3. The germline CDR1 and CDR2 sequences are SGHRS and YFSETQ. The DNA for the CDR3 is TGCGCCAGCAGCTGGGGAAACGACAGAAGGACTGAAGCTTTCTTT. Its protein product is CASSWGNDRRTEAFF. Together with reference TRBV5-1 and TRBJ1-1, the CDR3 gives the full variable domain: KAGVTQTPRYLIKTRGQQVTLSCSPISGHRSVSWYQQTPGQGLQFLFEYFSETQRNKGNFPGRFSGRQFSNSRSEMNVSTLELGDSALYLCASSWGNDRRTEAFFGQGTRLTVV.

The rearrangement uses TRBV20-1 and TRBJ1-1; 8 bases are a match to TRBD1. V was clipped by 0 bases and J by 4 bases; unmatched bases: 7. This CDR3 has 15 residues. CDR1 and CDR2 from the germline V gene are DFQATT and SNEGSKA (reference sequence). The CDR3 region is CSAREHRGIITEAFF. CDR3 in DNA: TGCAGTGCTAGAGAGCACAGGGGGATTATCACTGAAGCTTTCTTT.

The gene calls are TRBV6-6 and TRBJ1-1; the match to TRBD1 covers 7 bases. In germline, CDR1 is MNHNY, CDR2 SVGAGI (reference sequence). CDR3 size: 17 residues. J gave up 5 bases and V 4 bases, and 16 bases lay outside the gene matches. The CDR3 loop is CASSLGGEKGARTEAFF. The CDR3 nucleotides read TGTGCCAGCAGTTTGGGAGGTGAAAAGGGGGCGCGGACTGAAGCTTTCTTT.

This clonotype was picked up a small number of times. The genes are TRBV7-9 and TRBJ2-7, with D possibly being TRBD1 (5 bases). CDR1 is SEHNR, CDR2 FQNEAQ, per germline (reference sequence). This CDR3 comprises 14 residues. V was clipped by 0 bases and J by 3 bases, with 9 bases between them. The CDR3 DNA reads TGTGCCAGCAGCTTAGCGGGGCCCTACTACGAGCAGTACTTC. Translating gives CASSLAGPYYEQYF.

The rearrangement links TRBV6-1 to TRBJ2-3; possible D gene TRBD2, 6 bases. The CDR3 extends over 14 amino acids. The V gene's germline CDR1 is MNHNS and CDR2 SASEGT. Trimming pared 6 bases from V and 2 bases from J, leaving 12 bases between. CDR3 region: CASREEGNTDTQYF. CDR3 in DNA: TGTGCCAGCAGGGAGGAGGGTAACACAGATACGCAGTATTTT.

The chain uses TRBV12-3 or TRBV12-4 and TRBJ1-5; 7 bases agree with TRBD1. J gave up 3 bases and V 6 bases, and 5 bases lay outside the gene matches. The CDR3 has 14 amino acids. The CDR3 DNA sequence: TGTGCCAGCAGGACAGGGTTAGACAATCAGCCCCAGCATTTT. Protein product: CASRTGLDNQPQHF.

This clonotype was counted only a few times. This rearrangement joins TRBV7-9 to TRBJ1-4, with D possibly matching TRBD1 (6 bases). Germline loops: CDR1 SEHNR, CDR2 FQNEAQ (reference sequence). This CDR3 contains 14 residues. The germline V and J ends were trimmed by 2 bases and 7 bases, with 11 bases remaining between them. CDR3 in amino acids: CASSLSRGTEKLFF. The CDR3, as DNA: TGTGCCAGCAGCTTAAGCAGGGGAACTGAAAAACTGTTTTTT.

The chain uses TRBV19 and TRBJ2-1, with 9 positions matching TRBD1. The CDR3 sequence is 16 residues long. The trim removed 6 bases at V and 6 bases at J, leaving 12 bases unmatched. CDR1 is LNHDA and CDR2 is SQIVND in the germline V gene (reference sequence). The CDR3 sequence is CASRPLRDRVGNEQFF. The CDR3, as DNA: TGTGCCAGTAGACCACTCCGGGACAGGGTTGGCAATGAGCAGTTCTTC. The full variable domain, completed using reference TRBV19 and TRBJ2-1, is DGGITQSPKYLFRKEGQNVTLSCEQNLNHDAMYWYRQDPGQGLRLIYYSQIVNDFQKGDIAEGYSVSREKKESFPLTVTSAQKNPTAFYLCASRPLRDRVGNEQFFGPGTRLTVL.

This clonotype was picked up many times. The chain couples TRBV7-2 to TRBJ2-7, with D perhaps matching TRBD2 (6 bases). The CDR3 runs to 16 residues. V dropped 5 bases and J dropped 3 bases, with 20 bases sitting between them. The germline gives CDR1 SGHTA, CDR2 FQGNSA. This chain's CDR3 is CASSGPVSGHYYEQYF. The CDR3 bases are TGTGCCAGCAGCGGCCCGGTGAGCGGGCATTACTACGAGCAGTACTTC.

The rearrangement joins TRBV7-2 to TRBJ2-3; D remains unclear. CDR3 length equals 15 residues. Germline-derived CDR1 and CDR2 are SGHTA and FQGNSA. The V and J ends lost 1 base and 0 bases respectively, with 8 bases between them. The CDR3 is CASSLVTASTDTQYF. The CDR3 bases are TGTGCCAGCAGCTTAGTTACGGCCAGCACAGATACGCAGTATTTT.

This clonotype was seen a few times. V usage is TRBV6-1 and J usage is TRBJ2-4; D is possibly TRBD1 (5 bases). Germline CDR1 is MNHNS and CDR2 is SASEGT. V gave up 1 base and J gave up 0 bases, with 16 bases separating them. CDR3 length: 18 amino acids. CDR3 loop: CASSEGRTGHLAKNIQYF. CDR3 DNA sequence: TGTGCCAGCAGTGAAGGGAGAACAGGCCACCTAGCCAAAAACATTCAGTACTTC.

V gene TRBV7-2 combines with J gene TRBJ2-1, with 13 bases lining up with TRBD2. CDR3 size: 15 residues. CDR1 and CDR2 (germline): SGHTA, FQGNSA. V was pared by 2 bases and J by 7 bases, with 2 bases of the junction left unmatched. This chain's CDR3 is CASSLWTSGSNEQFF. The CDR3 DNA is TGTGCCAGCAGCTTATGGACTAGCGGGAGTAATGAGCAGTTCTTC.

This clonotype was counted a few times. This chain uses TRBV7-2 with TRBJ2-1, with D possibly matching TRBD2 (6 bases). CDR3 length: 15 amino acids. Trimming took off 3 bases at V and 1 base at J, with 10 bases between the two ends. The germline V gene has CDR1 SGHTA and CDR2 FQGNSA. CDR3 in amino acids: CASSFGGLSYNEQFF. CDR3 bases: TGTGCCAGCAGCTTCGGGGGTCTGTCCTACAATGAGCAGTTCTTC.

This chain joins TRBV7-2 and TRBJ1-1; the D is unclear. The CDR3 totals 13 residues. Germline V lookup: CDR1 SGHTA, CDR2 FQGNSA. Trimming left V 6 bases short and J 5 bases short, with 13 bases between. The DNA of the CDR3 is TGTGCCAGCAGACCGGGGATAACAACTGAAGCTTTCTTT. Protein: CASRPGITTEAFF.